This TCR beta chain was identified in a study of blood T cell repertoires in COVID-19. Study at large: Acute and convalescent COVID-19 specimens originated in the United States, Italy and Spain. PBMCs, B-cell-depleted T cells, or T cells were the source of the cDNA or gDNA that made up the material.

Assay used: immunoSEQ multiplex PCR; TCRdb lists only in-frame clones, some missing. The sample consists of 140,000 or so clones, around 81% of them appearing once. V gave up 4 bases and J gave up 4 bases, with 9 bases separating them. CDR3 size: 13 residues. Per the germline V gene, CDR1 is SGHRS and CDR2 is YFSETQ. The chain links TRBV5-1 to TRBJ1-3; D remains ambiguous. This TCR was recovered from a human donor in a cohort sampled during active COVID-19. Input material: peripheral blood. The CDR3 DNA follows: TGCGCCAGCAGCCGGGGAATAGGAAACACCATATATTTT. This translates into CASSRGIGNTIYF.